Following are 20 T cell receptor beta chains from one sample sequenced in a study of blood T cell repertoires in COVID-19. Measured with immunoSEQ multiplex PCR; TCRdb has only the in-frame clones, and not every one. The table lists over 250,000 clones, 70% to 90% of them singletons. Sequencing was performed on peripheral blood. The source is a woman aged 70-85 years with COVID-19, enrolled during active disease.

The V call is TRBV9, the J call TRBJ2-3, with D tentatively TRBD2 (7 bases). The CDR3 covers 14 residues. Germline CDR1 and CDR2: SGDLS and YYNGEE. Trimming removed 2 bases from V and 7 bases from J, with 14 bases in between. This chain's CDR3 is CASSVGGGAYTQYF. In DNA form, the CDR3 reads TGTGCCAGCAGCGTTGGTGGGGGGGCATATACGCAGTATTTT.

The chain recombines TRBV19 with TRBJ1-1; 7 bases are shared with TRBD1. This CDR3 is built from 15 residues. CDR1 and CDR2 (germline): LNHDA, SQIVND (reference sequence). The junction had 9 bases not matched to a gene; V was cut back by 4 bases and J by 4 bases. CDR3 sequence: CASSTKTGQGTEAFF. As DNA, the CDR3 is TGTGCCAGTAGTACAAAGACAGGGCAGGGCACTGAAGCTTTCTTT.

This chain connects TRBV2 to TRBJ1-5; D is ambiguous. The CDR3 has 16 amino acids. V gave up 1 base and J gave up 4 bases, with 14 bases separating them. Per the germline V gene, CDR1 is SNHLY and CDR2 is FYNNEI. In DNA, the CDR3 is TGTGCCAGCAGTGAAGGCGTTCGGGGTGAGAATCAGCCCCAGCATTTT. Protein sequence: CASSEGVRGENQPQHF.

This clone was observed once. The chain carries TRBV4-3 and TRBJ1-4; TRBD1 aligns across 9 bases. In germline, CDR1 is LGHNA, CDR2 YSLEER. Trimming took 0 bases from V and 8 from J; bases not matched to a gene: 10. There are 17 residues in the CDR3. CDR3: CASSQDPLTGGREKLFF. The DNA for the CDR3 is TGCGCCAGCAGCCAAGACCCCCTTACAGGGGGCCGAGAAAAACTGTTTTTT.

V and J are TRBV27 and TRBJ1-1; 7 nucleotides line up with TRBD1. Per the germline V gene, CDR1 is MNHEY and CDR2 is SMNVEV (reference sequence). V dropped 5 bases and J dropped 6; count of bases not matched to a gene: 12. CDR3 size: 15 residues. The CDR3 here is CASSPHTGEVPEAFF. The DNA of the CDR3 is TGTGCCAGCAGTCCCCACACAGGGGAAGTCCCTGAAGCTTTCTTT.

The chain employs TRBV30 and TRBJ1-4; 7 bases align to TRBD1. In germline, CDR1 is GTSNPN, CDR2 SVGIG (reference sequence). The CDR3 covers 20 residues. Germline trimming cut 0 bases from V and 6 bases from J; bases unmatched to any gene: 22. CDR3 DNA: TGTGCCTGGAGTGTACCCGAAATACTCCGGGACAGCTATCCCGATGAAAAACTGTTTTTT. It codes for CAWSVPEILRDSYPDEKLFF.

The chain uses TRBV3-1 (or the pseudogene TRBV3-2) and TRBJ2-3, with 7 bases aligning to TRBD1. The germline gives CDR1 LGHDT, CDR2 YNNKEL (reference sequence). The CDR3 runs to 16 residues. Germline trimming cut 3 bases from V and 4 bases from J; bases unmatched to any gene: 10. The CDR3 loop is CASSQGWTGEADTQYF. CDR3 bases: TGTGCCAGCAGCCAGGGCTGGACAGGCGAGGCAGATACGCAGTATTTT.

The chain joins TRBV6-5 to TRBJ1-2, with TRBD1 identical over 10 bases. The trim removed 6 bases at V and 1 base at J, leaving 5 bases unmatched. The length of the CDR3 is 15 residues. The germline V gene has CDR1 MNHEY and CDR2 SVGAGI. The chain's CDR3 is CASRSDRGFNYGYTF. The CDR3 DNA is TGTGCCAGCAGATCGGACAGGGGGTTTAACTATGGCTACACCTTC.

The V call is TRBV29-1, the J call TRBJ1-2, with D possibly TRBD1 on 5 matching bases. The CDR3 sequence is 15 residues long. Trimming removed 3 bases at V and 5 bases at J, with 19 bases between. In germline, CDR1 is SQVTM, CDR2 ANQGSEA. The CDR3 sequence is CSVEGLDQGFYGYTF. The CDR3, as DNA: TGCAGCGTTGAGGGGCTAGATCAGGGTTTTTATGGCTACACCTTC. Full variable domain (remainder filled in from reference TRBV29-1 and TRBJ1-2): SAVISQKPSRDICQRGTSLTIQCQVDSQVTMMFWYRQQPGQSLTLIATANQGSEATYESGFVIDKFPISRPNLTFSTLTVSNMSPEDSSIYLCSVEGLDQGFYGYTFGSGTRLTVV.

This clone was picked up one time. The rearrangement uses TRBV10-3 and TRBJ1-2; weak D call: TRBD1 (5 bases). The CDR3 totals 15 residues. The V end lost 8 bases, the J end lost 3 bases, and 19 bases lay between the germline ends. The germline gives CDR1 ENHRY, CDR2 SYGVKD. As DNA, the CDR3 is TGTGCCATCTTGCAGGGCCGTAGCGGTGACTATGGCTACACCTTC. This sequence encodes CAILQGRSGDYGYTF.

Only a few counts were recorded for this clone. The chain uses TRBV2 and TRBJ1-2; TRBD1 is a possible D gene (6 bases). CDR3 length equals 14 residues. V was cut by 6 bases and J by 0 bases, with 11 bases left in between. The V gene's germline CDR1 is SNHLY and CDR2 FYNNEI. CDR3 nucleotides: TGTGCCAGCAGCGGGGACACCACTAACTATGGCTACACCTTC. This translates into CASSGDTTNYGYTF.

CDR3 sequence reads: CASSFLSKYEQYF. DNA of the CDR3: TGTGCCAGCAGCTTTCTCAGTAAATACGAGCAGTACTTC. The genes are TRBV7-2 and TRBJ2-7; D gene ambiguous. V shed 3 bases and J shed 4 bases, with 10 bases lying between them. This CDR3 has 13 amino acids. From germline, CDR1 is SGHTA and CDR2 FQGNSA.

The rearrangement links TRBV2 to TRBJ1-6, with D uncertain. This CDR3 is 15 amino acids long. Germline V gene lookup returns CDR1 SNHLY and CDR2 FYNNEI. Trimming took off 3 bases at V and 6 bases at J, with 12 bases between the two ends. As DNA, the CDR3 is TGTGCCAGCAGTGAGGCGGGCAGGTTTAATTCACCCCTCCACTTT. Translating gives CASSEAGRFNSPLHF.

This clone was detected once. This chain joins TRBV7-2 and TRBJ1-1, with 7 bases matching TRBD1. There are 17 residues in the CDR3. CDR1 SGHTA and CDR2 FQGNSA come from the germline V gene. V lost 2 bases to trimming and J lost 1 base; unmatched junction nucleotides: 10. The DNA of the CDR3 is TGTGCCAGCAGCTTACCCCTTCAGGGGGTGACGAACACTGAAGCTTTCTTT. Translation: CASSLPLQGVTNTEAFF.

The J gene is TRBJ1-2, the V gene TRBV6-5; weak D call: TRBD1 (5 bases). Trimming took 10 bases from V and 4 from J, leaving 19 bases between them. Germline loops: CDR1 MNHEY, CDR2 SVGAGI. The CDR3 consists of 14 residues. CDR3: CAIKGQTNFYGYTF. The CDR3 nucleotides read TGTGCCATCAAGGGGCAGACAAACTTCTATGGCTACACCTTC.

This clone was seen repeatedly, ten times or more. This sample also contains other DNA sequences that code for the same CDR3. Here the CDR3 DNA reads TGTGCCAGCAGCTTCAGCGGGGGCCCGTCCAATGAGCAGTTCTTC. It is translated as CASSFSGGPSNEQFF. The rearrangement joins TRBV7-2 to TRBJ2-1, with 8 bases identical to TRBD2. The CDR3 sequence is 15 residues long. The V gene's germline CDR1 is SGHTA and CDR2 FQGNSA. The J segment lost 6 bases and the V segment lost 3 bases, leaving 7 bases of the junction unmatched.

In its sample, this clone was seen a few times. The V call is TRBV5-1, the J call TRBJ2-1, with TRBD2 as a possible D gene (5 bases). In germline, CDR1 is SGHRS, CDR2 YFSETQ. V was cut by 0 bases and J by 2 bases, with 9 bases left in between. The CDR3 consists of 15 residues. In DNA form, the CDR3 reads TGCGCCAGCAGCTTGGGGGAGTCGCCCTACAATGAGCAGTTCTTC. This gives the protein CASSLGESPYNEQFF.

The J gene is TRBJ2-1, the V gene TRBV9, with TRBD1 as a possible D gene (5 bases). Germline V gene lookup returns CDR1 SGDLS and CDR2 YYNGEE. With 6 bases removed from V and 5 bases from J, the gap between germline ends came to 18 bases. The CDR3 is 15 residues long. The chain's CDR3 is CASNKGAKLDNEQFF. The DNA of the CDR3 is TGTGCCAGCAACAAAGGGGCGAAACTCGACAATGAGCAGTTCTTC.

V and J are TRBV24-1 and TRBJ2-1, with TRBD1 identical over 11 bases. The CDR3 is 16 residues long. Trimming removed 3 bases from V and 4 bases from J; junction bases left unmatched: 4. Germline CDR1 KGHDR, CDR2 SFDVKD. CDR3 nucleotides: TGTGCCACCAGTGATCAGGGACAGGGGGTATACAATGAGCAGTTCTTC. The encoded protein is CATSDQGQGVYNEQFF.

The DNA of the CDR3 is TGTGCCAGCAGCACTCAGGGGAAGGGAGATACGCAGTATTTT. Its protein is CASSTQGKGDTQYF. The rearrangement uses TRBV7-2 and TRBJ2-3; possibly TRBD1 for D (6 bases). The CDR3 sequence is 14 residues long. The ends were cut back, 5 bases at V and 5 bases at J, with 14 bases in the middle. Germline V CDR1 and CDR2: SGHTA, FQGNSA.